Listed here is a single T cell receptor beta chain. The antigen is undetermined. Genomic DNA acted as the template from which TCR beta VDJ combination and CDR3 sequence profiling were carried out. TCRdb reprocessed the reads with MiXCR, giving one entry per CDR3 protein. This table holds about 98,000 distinct CDR3 sequences, 55% to 70% found once. Patients included in sequencing had previously demonstrated CD8+CD57+ cell expansion by flow cytometry. The CDR3 spans 10 residues. The germline V and J ends were trimmed by 6 bases and 3 bases, with 4 bases remaining between them. Germline V gene data show CDR1 as DFQATT and CDR2 as SNEGSKA (reference sequence). The sample belongs to a study of CD8+CD57+ T cells in acquired aplastic anemia. Points from the study as a whole: It was found that more than 25 CD8+ CDR3 sequences were shared between patients and controls.

This chain links TRBV20-1 with TRBJ2-3; D uncertain. The receptor's source is a human donor with aplastic anemia. Specimen: sorted CD4+, CD8+, or CD8+CD57+ T cells (not recorded which) from PBMCs. As DNA, the CDR3 is TGCAGTGCCAAAACAGATACGCAGTATTTT. This codes for CSAKTDTQYF.